A single sample gave rise to the 29 T cell receptor beta chains below, sequenced in a study of CD8 T cells in ankylosing spondylitis. MiXCR was run by TCRdb on the 5' RACE reads, yielding one entry per CDR3 protein. The table includes nearly 350,000 distinct CDR3 sequences, roughly 14% detected once. The source material was blood, either unsorted or a sorted T cell fraction (not recorded which). The receptors stem from a male donor with ankylosing spondylitis or in good health (not recorded which).

The chain uses TRBV6-1 and TRBJ2-2; D perhaps matches TRBD1 (5 bases). There are 16 residues in the CDR3. Germline V gene sequence: CDR1 MNHNS, CDR2 SASEGT. Trimming stripped 5 bases from V and 7 bases from J, with 20 bases between. CDR3 residues: CASSLDIRQRGGELFF. In DNA, the CDR3 is TGTGCCAGCAGTCTGGACATTAGGCAAAGAGGCGGGGAGCTGTTTTTT.

The genes are TRBV5-1 and TRBJ1-1, with D hard to call. Per germline, CDR1 SGHRS and CDR2 YFSETQ. The CDR3 extends over 13 amino acids. Trimming shortened V by 3 bases and J by 5 bases, and 11 bases separated the two germline ends. CDR3 sequence (DNA): TGCGCCAGCAGCTCCGGACCGGAGACTGAAGCTTTCTTT. Protein sequence: CASSSGPETEAFF.

This clonotype was found many times. The chain employs TRBV12-3 or TRBV12-4 and TRBJ1-1; no firm D call. V was shortened by 3 bases and J by 1 base, with 12 bases between the two germline ends. This CDR3 has 15 residues. The CDR3 DNA reads TGTGCCAGCAGTTTTGGGAATGGTGGGAACACTGAAGCTTTCTTT. It is translated as CASSFGNGGNTEAFF.

The CDR3 is CASSYSRGSEQYF. The CDR3 coding sequence is TGTGCCAGCAGTTACTCAAGAGGGAGCGAGCAGTACTTC. This chain links TRBV6-5 with TRBJ2-7; possibly TRBD2 for D (5 bases). V lost 0 bases and J 6 bases, leaving 9 bases between the germline ends. The CDR3 is made up of 13 amino acids. The germline CDR1 and CDR2 sequences are MNHEY and SVGAGI.

A few counts support this clonotype. The rearrangement uses TRBV6-1 and TRBJ2-7; no clear D gene. The V end lost 6 bases, the J end lost 2 bases, and 11 bases lay between the germline ends. The CDR3 covers 13 residues. The germline V gene encodes CDR1 MNHNS and CDR2 SASEGT. The CDR3: CASSPDWAYEQYF. The DNA of the CDR3 is TGTGCCAGCAGCCCCGACTGGGCCTACGAGCAGTACTTC.

This sequence joins TRBV15 and TRBJ1-5; TRBD1 matches 7 bases. Germline V gives CDR1 LNHNV, CDR2 YYDKDF (reference sequence). V trimming: 4 bases; J trimming: 7 bases; junction bases outside the gene matches: 4. The CDR3 runs to 13 residues. DNA of the CDR3: TGTGCCACCAGCACAGGGGGGAGACAGCCCCAGCATTTT. It translates to CATSTGGRQPQHF.

This clonotype was found a few times. The V call is TRBV25-1, the J call TRBJ2-2; D is perhaps TRBD1 (6 bases). The CDR3 has 13 amino acids. CDR1 and CDR2 from the germline V gene are MGHDK and SYGVNS. The V end was cut by 4 bases, the J end by 6 bases, with 9 bases between. This CDR3 is CASSGQVPGELFF. CDR3 nucleotide sequence: TGTGCCAGCAGTGGACAGGTCCCCGGGGAGCTGTTTTTT.

CDR3 protein: CASSSTSGGYQETQYF. CDR3 bases: TGTGCCAGCAGCTCTACTTCGGGGGGGTACCAAGAGACCCAGTACTTC. V and J are TRBV7-9 and TRBJ2-5; 8 bases align to TRBD2. With V trimmed by 4 bases and J by 0 bases, 7 bases remained unmatched. The V gene's germline CDR1 is SEHNR and CDR2 FQNEAQ (reference sequence). The CDR3 covers 16 residues.

This clonotype came up a few times. The chain combines TRBV5-6 with TRBJ2-1; D call uncertain. In germline, CDR1 is SGHDT, CDR2 YYEEEE. The CDR3 covers 15 residues. V lost 1 base to trimming and J lost 6 bases, with 14 bases between them. CDR3 region: CASSLSSLGSNEQFF. Here the CDR3 DNA reads TGTGCCAGCAGCTTGTCCTCTCTAGGGTCCAATGAGCAGTTCTTC. The full variable domain, in which reference TRBV5-6 and TRBJ2-1 provide the parts outside the CDR3, is DAGVTQSPTHLIKTRGQQVTLRCSPKSGHDTVSWYQQALGQGPQFIFQYYEEEERQRGNFPDRFSGHQFPNYSSELNVNALLLGDSALYLCASSLSSLGSNEQFFGPGTRLTVL.

The chain couples TRBV19 to TRBJ2-1, with 10 bases that match TRBD2. CDR1 and CDR2 (germline): LNHDA, SQIVND (reference sequence). The CDR3 spans 17 residues. Trimming removed 2 bases from V and 3 bases from J; junction bases left unmatched: 7. The CDR3 nucleotides read TGTGCCAGTAGTATAAGAGAACTAGCGGGGATCTACAATGAGCAGTTCTTC. Its translation is CASSIRELAGIYNEQFF.

This clonotype occurred many times. The chain joins TRBV12-3 or TRBV12-4 to TRBJ2-4; D remains ambiguous. The CDR3 is made up of 12 amino acids. V gave up 6 bases and J gave up 5 bases, with 8 bases separating them. In nucleotides, the CDR3 is TGTGCCAGCAGGAGACAAGAAAACATTCAGTACTTC. Translation gives CASRRQENIQYF.

This clonotype was counted between two and nine times. This sequence joins TRBV10-2 and TRBJ1-1; unclear D gene. The CDR3 has 14 amino acids. V was shortened by 5 bases and J by 0 bases, with 10 bases between the two germline ends. Germline lookup yields CDR1 WSHSY and CDR2 SAAADI. In DNA form, the CDR3 reads TGCGCCAGCAGTCCCGGTTTGATGAACACTGAAGCTTTCTTT. It yields the protein CASSPGLMNTEAFF.

This clonotype was seen more than once but under ten times. The rearrangement joins TRBV19 to TRBJ1-2, with 10 bases fitting TRBD1. The V segment lost 8 bases and the J segment 4 bases; nucleotides outside the gene matches: 4. The CDR3 totals 13 residues. Germline V lookup: CDR1 LNHDA, CDR2 SQIVND (reference sequence). This CDR3 reads CASGTGDSYGYTF. The DNA of the CDR3 is TGTGCCAGTGGGACAGGGGATTCCTATGGCTACACCTTC.

This clonotype was seen a handful of times. The chain combines TRBV15 with TRBJ2-7; D possibly matches TRBD1 or TRBD2 (5 bases each). Germline V gives CDR1 LNHNV, CDR2 YYDKDF (reference sequence). The germline V and J ends were trimmed by 0 bases and 1 base, with 10 bases remaining between them. The CDR3 consists of 15 residues. CDR3 nucleotide sequence: TGTGCCACCAGCAGAGATGTGAGGGGATCCTACGAGCAGTACTTC. This sequence encodes CATSRDVRGSYEQYF.

This clonotype was seen more than once but under ten times. This chain uses TRBV5-1 with TRBJ1-1; TRBD1 aligns across 8 bases. The trim removed 4 bases at V and 8 bases at J, leaving 10 bases unmatched. In germline, CDR1 is SGHRS, CDR2 YFSETQ. The CDR3 is made up of 14 amino acids. The DNA of the CDR3 is TGCGCCAGCAGCCAGTCTGGTCCAGGGGGCGAAGCTTTCTTT. Its protein is CASSQSGPGGEAFF.

Regarding this clonotype: Since a much larger clone is just one base distant, this may be a read error. The rearrangement links TRBV7-9 to TRBJ2-3; TRBD2 agrees at 8 bases. Trimming at V came to 1 base and at J to 2 bases, leaving 5 bases not matched to a gene. Germline CDR1 reads SEHNR; CDR2 reads FQNEAQ (reference sequence). The CDR3 has 16 residues. The CDR3 region is CASSLGASGPTDTQYF. CDR3 DNA sequence: TGTGCCAGCAGCTTAGGGGCTAGCGGGCCCACAGATACGCAGTATTTT.

The rearrangement joins TRBV7-2 to TRBJ2-3; D is uncertain. The germline V gene has CDR1 SGHTA and CDR2 FQGNSA. The CDR3 spans 11 residues. With 5 bases removed from V and 10 bases from J, the gap between germline ends came to 10 bases. The CDR3 sequence is CASSTTGAQYF. The DNA for the CDR3 is TGTGCCAGCAGCACGACGGGCGCGCAGTATTTT.

This clonotype appeared a few times. The chain couples TRBV18 to TRBJ2-5; D is ambiguous. V was shortened by 3 bases and J by 5 bases, with 10 bases between the two germline ends. This CDR3 comprises 13 residues. CDR1 is KGHSH, CDR2 LQKENI, per germline. CDR3 DNA sequence: TGTGCCAGCTCACCCGGCATGCTGGAGACCCAGTACTTC. Translated, it gives CASSPGMLETQYF.

V usage is TRBV7-2 and J usage is TRBJ2-3; 11 bases line up with TRBD2. After removal of 2 bases from V and 8 bases from J, the junction contained 9 bases not matched to a gene. Germline CDR1 SGHTA, CDR2 FQGNSA. The CDR3 sequence is 16 residues long. DNA for the CDR3: TGTGCCAGCAGCTTACAGGTTCTTAGCGGGGGGGCTACGCAGTATTTT. Its translation is CASSLQVLSGGATQYF.

This clonotype was detected many times. The chain employs TRBV20-1 and TRBJ1-4, with a weak D call TRBD1 (5 bases). This CDR3 comprises 13 residues. Deletions cut 4 bases from V and 8 bases from J, with 14 bases between. Germline V lookup: CDR1 DFQATT, CDR2 SNEGSKA (reference sequence). The CDR3 here is CSAIRGGDEKLFF. CDR3 DNA: TGCAGTGCTATCCGGGGAGGGGACGAAAAACTGTTTTTT.

This clonotype was detected a few times. The J gene is TRBJ2-7, the V gene TRBV12-3 or TRBV12-4, with 10 bases aligning to TRBD1. The ends lost 6 bases at V and 2 bases at J; junction bases unmatched: 1. The CDR3 has 13 residues. The CDR3 region is CASRDRGTYEQYF. The CDR3 nucleotides read TGTGCCAGCAGGGACAGGGGGACCTACGAGCAGTACTTC.

This clonotype was seen many times. The V call is TRBV3-1, the J call TRBJ1-2; D is uncertain. CDR1 LGHDT and CDR2 YNNKEL come from the germline V gene (reference sequence). The CDR3 covers 14 residues. Between the trimmed V and J ends, which lost 0 bases and 8 bases, there was a span of 13 bases. For the CDR3, the DNA is TGTGCCAGCAGCCAAGAGAAAGGAGGCTGGGGCTACACCTTC. It codes for CASSQEKGGWGYTF.

This clonotype has a handful of counts. The chain couples TRBV7-7 to TRBJ2-1; D unresolved. V lost 2 bases to trimming and J lost 8 bases, with 13 bases between them. CDR3 size: 14 residues. CDR1 SSHAT and CDR2 FNYEAQ come from the germline V gene (reference sequence). The CDR3 DNA follows: TGTGCCAGCAGCTTAAGCGACGGTCGCTATGAGCAGTTCTTC. Protein product: CASSLSDGRYEQFF.

This clonotype was counted between two and nine times. V usage is TRBV6-1 and J usage is TRBJ1-2, with D perhaps TRBD1 (5 bases). This CDR3 is 13 amino acids long. Trimming stripped 6 bases from V and 8 bases from J, with 16 bases between. CDR1 is MNHNS and CDR2 is SASEGT in the germline V gene. For the CDR3, the DNA is TGTGCCAGCAGGGGGGACGTCTCGGGAGGCTACACCTTC. Translating it yields CASRGDVSGGYTF.

The rearrangement joins TRBV7-2 to TRBJ1-4, with D hard to call. The CDR3 contains 17 residues. The germline V gene encodes CDR1 SGHTA and CDR2 FQGNSA. The V end was cut by 3 bases, the J end by 5 bases, with 19 bases between. The CDR3 protein is CASSFALKGRPNEKLFF. Written as DNA, the CDR3 is TGTGCCAGCAGCTTCGCTCTAAAGGGCAGGCCCAATGAAAAACTGTTTTTT.

This clonotype appeared a few times. This rearrangement joins TRBV7-6 to TRBJ2-2; D ambiguous. Germline CDR1 and CDR2: SGHVS and FNYEAQ. The CDR3 sequence is 16 residues long. V dropped 2 bases and J dropped 3 bases, with 13 bases sitting between them. The CDR3 DNA reads as TGTGCCAGCAGCTTAATTTTGGGCAGTGACACCGGGGAGCTGTTTTTT. Residues: CASSLILGSDTGELFF.

The rearrangement links TRBV5-4 to TRBJ2-7, with TRBD1 identical over 7 bases. In germline, CDR1 is SGHNT, CDR2 YYREEE (reference sequence). Trimming took 4 bases from V and 3 from J; bases not matched to a gene: 7. CDR3 size: 14 residues. The CDR3 DNA reads TGTGCCAGCAGCCCCGGGACAGAACTCTACGAGCAGTACTTC. It specifies CASSPGTELYEQYF.

The chain couples TRBV20-1 to TRBJ2-7; perhaps TRBD2 as D (5 bases). Germline V gives CDR1 DFQATT, CDR2 SNEGSKA (reference sequence). V lost 5 bases and J 6 bases, leaving 17 bases between the germline ends. This CDR3 has 13 amino acids. The CDR3 DNA reads as TGCAGTGCTGGCATCCCGGGATCAGGCGAGCAGTACTTC. Amino acids: CSAGIPGSGEQYF.

This chain connects TRBV20-1 to TRBJ2-3; D perhaps matches TRBD2 (5 bases). Trimming took off 0 bases at V and 10 bases at J, with 14 bases between the two ends. This CDR3 region has 13 residues. The germline gives CDR1 DFQATT, CDR2 SNEGSKA (reference sequence). CDR3 amino acids: CSARDSGSSAQYF. In nucleotides, the CDR3 is TGCAGTGCTAGAGATTCGGGGTCGAGTGCGCAGTATTTT.